This passage covers 18 T cell receptor beta chains from one sample sequenced in a study of T-cell reconstitution after alpha-beta-depleted transplantation in children. Study-level findings and limits: One year post-transplant, T-cell counts and diversity were largely derived from T cells produced anew.

Preparing the TCRbeta library involved the use of unique molecular identifiers. TCRdb itself ran the PCR reads through MiXCR, one entry per CDR3 protein. Among about 300,000 distinct CDR3 sequences listed, roughly 8.2% were seen once. These receptors' targets are unknown. Material: peripheral blood, obtained 360 days after TCRalphabeta/CD19-depleted stem cell transplant. Receptor source: a female patient younger than 10 who had a stem cell transplant for Fanconi anemia, so the T cells may come from the graft donor.

The chain recombines TRBV27 with TRBJ2-5; no clear D. Trimming took off 3 bases at V and 3 bases at J, with 8 bases between the two ends. The CDR3 covers 13 residues. Germline CDR1 is MNHEY and CDR2 is SMNVEV (reference sequence). CDR3 loop: CASSFSIKETQYF. CDR3 bases: TGTGCCAGCAGTTTTAGTATCAAAGAGACCCAGTACTTC.

This clonotype occurred many times. This chain connects TRBV24-1 to TRBJ2-1; TRBD2 matches at 7 bases. The CDR3 totals 13 residues. V shed 5 bases and J 9 bases; nucleotides not matched to a gene: 6. The germline gives CDR1 KGHDR, CDR2 SFDVKD. DNA for the CDR3: TGTGCCACCAGTGGGACTAGTTTAAGTGAGCAGTTCTTC. It is translated as CATSGTSLSEQFF.

Ten or more counts support this clonotype. The V call is TRBV5-1, the J call TRBJ1-1, with 7 bases that match TRBD1. CDR1 SGHRS and CDR2 YFSETQ come from the germline V gene. CDR3 size: 16 residues. The J segment lost 4 bases and the V segment lost 4 bases, leaving 13 bases of the junction unmatched. CDR3 coding DNA: TGCGCCAGCAGCGTGACGTCCGGGACAGCGATCACTGAAGCTTTCTTT. Translation: CASSVTSGTAITEAFF. The whole variable domain, remainder taken from reference TRBV5-1 and TRBJ1-1, is KAGVTQTPRYLIKTRGQQVTLSCSPISGHRSVSWYQQTPGQGLQFLFEYFSETQRNKGNFPGRFSGRQFSNSRSEMNVSTLELGDSALYLCASSVTSGTAITEAFFGQGTRLTVV.

V gene TRBV20-1 combines with J gene TRBJ1-5, with TRBD1 as a possible D gene (6 bases). CDR3 length equals 15 residues. Trimming took 3 bases from V and 6 from J, leaving 18 bases between them. Germline assignment: CDR1 DFQATT and CDR2 SNEGSKA (reference sequence). The DNA for the CDR3 is TGCAGTGCTAGGATCAGGGGAGGGAGGGGTCAGCCCCAGCATTTT. It translates to CSARIRGGRGQPQHF.

This clonotype was observed many times. The rearrangement joins TRBV14 to TRBJ2-2; 8 nucleotides match TRBD1. This CDR3 has 14 amino acids. The germline V gene has CDR1 SGHDN and CDR2 FVKESK. The J segment lost 1 base and the V segment lost 7 bases, leaving 2 bases of the junction unmatched. CDR3 amino acids: CASTTGGNTGELFF. The CDR3 DNA sequence: TGTGCCAGCACCACAGGGGGGAACACCGGGGAGCTGTTTTTT.

The J gene is TRBJ2-7, the V gene TRBV5-6; 9 bases are shared with TRBD1. Trimming cost V 4 bases and J 7 bases; bases outside gene matches: 9. The CDR3 length is 14 residues. Germline V gene sequence: CDR1 SGHDT, CDR2 YYEEEE. The CDR3 DNA follows: TGTGCCAGCAGCCTCACAGGGGGCTCGGGGGAGCAGTACTTC. Protein product: CASSLTGGSGEQYF.

This clonotype has a count of ten or more. V and J are TRBV20-1 and TRBJ2-2, with 7 bases aligning to TRBD1. CDR3 size: 14 residues. Trimming removed 5 bases from V and 1 base from J; junction bases left unmatched: 4. Per germline, CDR1 DFQATT and CDR2 SNEGSKA (reference sequence). The CDR3 coding sequence is TGCAGTGCTCAATGGACAGGGAACACCGGGGAGCTGTTTTTT. This codes for CSAQWTGNTGELFF.

This clonotype was observed at least ten times. The chain recombines TRBV21-1 with TRBJ2-1. TRBV21-1 is a pseudogene locus. The length of the CDR3 is 14 residues. CDR3 region: CASSKGKYRNEQFF. The CDR3 nucleotides read TGTGCCAGCAGCAAAGGAAAATACCGAAATGAGCAGTTCTTC.

The V and J genes are TRBV6-5 and TRBJ1-2, with D possibly TRBD1 on 6 matching bases. Germline CDR1 reads MNHEY; CDR2 reads SVGAGI. Deletions cut 0 bases from V and 8 bases from J, with 10 bases between. This CDR3 is 13 amino acids long. CDR3 DNA: TGTGCCAGCAGTTACTCACAGGGAGGAGGCTACACCTTC. It encodes CASSYSQGGGYTF.

There are many counts of this clonotype. The chain employs TRBV20-1 and TRBJ2-1, with 8 positions matching TRBD2. Germline V gives CDR1 DFQATT, CDR2 SNEGSKA (reference sequence). Trimming removed 5 bases from V and 7 bases from J; junction bases left unmatched: 10. This CDR3 has 14 residues. This CDR3 reads CSAHYPGTSNEQFF. The CDR3 coding sequence is TGCAGTGCTCATTACCCCGGGACTAGTAATGAGCAGTTCTTC.

The V gene is TRBV3-1, the J gene TRBJ2-5; D ambiguous. This CDR3 is built from 14 residues. In germline, CDR1 is LGHDT, CDR2 YNNKEL (reference sequence). V was shortened by 2 bases and J by 5 bases, with 12 bases between the two germline ends. CDR3 bases: TGTGCCAGCAGCCAACAAGATGGTTCCGAGACCCAGTACTTC. Protein: CASSQQDGSETQYF.

This clonotype was found a few times. The rearrangement uses TRBV7-9 and TRBJ1-1; D is ambiguous. V was shortened by 2 bases and J by 8 bases, with 9 bases between the two germline ends. Looked up from germline, CDR1 is SEHNR and CDR2 is FQNEAQ (reference sequence). The CDR3 spans 12 residues. The CDR3 DNA is TGTGCCAGCAGCTTATACGGTCGGGAAGCTTTCTTT. This translates into CASSLYGREAFF.

This sequence joins TRBV6-5 and TRBJ1-1; no reliable D call. V was clipped by 2 bases and J by 0 bases, with 16 bases between them. CDR3 length equals 17 residues. Germline V gene data show CDR1 as MNHEY and CDR2 as SVGAGI. DNA for the CDR3: TGTGCCAGCAGTTACCTTTCCGTCAACCCCATGAACACTGAAGCTTTCTTT. It specifies CASSYLSVNPMNTEAFF.

This clonotype was detected only a few times. The chain combines TRBV5-4 with TRBJ2-7; no definite D call. In germline, CDR1 is SGHNT, CDR2 YYREEE (reference sequence). The CDR3 sequence is 13 residues long. Trimming took 2 bases from V and 3 from J, leaving 9 bases between them. The CDR3 sequence: CASSFGDLYEQYF. DNA for the CDR3: TGTGCCAGCAGCTTCGGCGACCTCTACGAGCAGTACTTC.

The chain has TRBV11-2 and TRBJ2-1; either TRBD1 or TRBD2 may supply D (5 bases each). Germline V gene sequence: CDR1 SGHAT, CDR2 FQNNGV. V was trimmed by 3 bases and J by 16 bases, leaving 19 bases between them. The CDR3 has 13 amino acids. CDR3 coding DNA: TGTGCCAGCAGCTTTTTGGGACGGGATCCAGATTTCTTC. Amino acids: CASSFLGRDPDFF. The entire variable domain, with the rest obtained from reference TRBV11-2 and TRBJ2-1, is as follows: EAGVAQSPRYKIIEKRQSVAFWCNPISGHATLYWYQQILGQGPKLLIQFQNNGVVDDSQLPKDRFSAERLKGVDSTLKIQPAKLEDSAVYLCASSFLGRDPDFFGPGTRLTVL.

This clonotype has ten or more counts. CDR3 loop: CASRPTTGQNQETQYF. The DNA of the CDR3 is TGTGCCAGCAGACCAACGACAGGACAGAACCAAGAGACCCAGTACTTC. The chain uses TRBV12-3 or TRBV12-4 and TRBJ2-5; possibly TRBD1 for D (6 bases). V lost 6 bases and J lost 0, with 17 bases in between. CDR3 length: 16 residues.

V and J are TRBV18 and TRBJ2-2; no clear D gene. Between the trimmed V and J ends, which lost 2 bases and 5 bases, there was a span of 9 bases. The CDR3 contains 14 residues. CDR1 is KGHSH and CDR2 is LQKENI in the germline V gene. The CDR3, as DNA: TGTGCCAGCTCACCAACAAGCAGGACCGGGGAGCTGTTTTTT. It specifies CASSPTSRTGELFF.

Concerning this clonotype itself: At one end the junction does not follow the germline gene, possibly because of a read error. The chain couples TRBV6-2 or TRBV6-3 to TRBJ2-5; TRBD2 agrees at 10 bases. Germline V gene sequence: CDR1 MNHEY, CDR2 SVGEGT. The CDR3 has 19 amino acids. CDR3 sequence: CTSSLQLQSGGAGIETQYF. CDR3 DNA: TGTACCAGCAGTTTACAATTGCAGAGCGGGGGGGCAGGGATAGAGACCCAGTACTTC.